A selection of T cell receptor beta chains follows, all from one sample in a study of T cell responses to AZD1222 COVID-19 vaccine. Using immunoSEQ multiplex PCR, the repertoire was profiled, and TCRdb retains in-frame clones only, with some absent. The table has roughly 100,000 clones, 70% to 90% seen once. Sequences were derived from peripheral blood, sampled on day 0 of AZD1222 vaccination. The receptors stem from an adult in good health. CDR3s include the opening cysteine and the closing phenylalanine or tryptophan. Fields, in order: J gene, V gene, CDR3 protein.

TRBJ1-2 | TRBV6-5 | CASRTGTGNGYTF
TRBJ2-7 | TRBV2 | CAIGRLSYEQYF
TRBJ2-6 | TRBV2 | CASSEISDQLNSGANVLTF
TRBJ2-1 | TRBV19 | CASSRASNEQFF
TRBJ2-3 | TRBV29-1 | CSGFGPWGADTQYF
TRBJ2-7 | TRBV5-1 | CASSSLYDRRDSYEQYF
TRBJ2-1 | TRBV27 | CASSRSQRARGNEQFF
TRBJ1-1 | TRBV2 | CASRLGQGRTEAFF
TRBJ2-3 | TRBV15 | CATSRDLDTQYF
TRBJ2-3 | TRBV9 | CASTGLNTDTQYF
TRBJ1-4 | TRBV3-1/TRBV3-2 | CASSLGTGGANEKLFF
TRBJ2-1 | TRBV7-2 | CASSSTSGRHEQFF
TRBJ2-5 | TRBV30 | CAWSPGTSRQETQYF
TRBJ1-4 | TRBV30 | CAWSAGQSNEKLFF
TRBJ1-1 | TRBV5-1 | CASSLGGTTNTEAFF
TRBJ1-5 | TRBV30 | CAWSNQGDQPQHF
TRBJ2-1 | TRBV7-3 | CASSRRGIDEQFF
TRBJ1-6 | TRBV12-3/TRBV12-4 | CASSLTSNSPLHF
TRBJ2-2 | TRBV30 | CACRAAGAGELFF
TRBJ2-7 | TRBV7-2 | CASSLVGGGNYEQYF
TRBJ1-2 | TRBV29-1 | CSVGSHRDSDYGYTF
TRBJ1-1 | TRBV5-4 | CASSPWDSRAEAFF
TRBJ1-2 | TRBV19 | CASSAGTGGAVASGYTF
TRBJ1-5 | TRBV19 | CASTGLGGDQPQHF
TRBJ1-2 | TRBV29-1 | CSVSEQENYGYTF
TRBJ2-7 | TRBV27 | CASSLFEGLSYEQYF
TRBJ2-1 | TRBV12-3/TRBV12-4 | CASSPGTRNEQFF
TRBJ1-1 | TRBV7-6 | CASSLGTGGPNTEAFF
TRBJ1-4 | TRBV19 | CASSLGPRATNEKLFF
TRBJ1-4 | TRBV4-1 | CASSEEARGGEKLFF
TRBJ1-2 | TRBV29-1 | CSVVAGKHGYTF
TRBJ1-2 | TRBV18 | CASSLGQGDRGGYTF
TRBJ1-2 | TRBV10-3 | CAITSQGGNGYTF
TRBJ2-2 | TRBV7-8 | CASSLGPPGGRNTGELFF
TRBJ2-1 | TRBV18 | CASSTSGKYNEQFF
TRBJ1-2 | TRBV28 | CASSSGSGELIYGYTF
TRBJ2-2 | TRBV5-1 | CASSQTTGGTGELFF
TRBJ2-1 | TRBV4-2 | CASSQGINWEQFF
TRBJ1-1 | TRBV28 | CASSLLTGRRTEAFF
TRBJ2-1 | TRBV6-5 | CASSLSSHEQFF
TRBJ2-5 | TRBV2 | CASSLFSGREETQYF
TRBJ2-1 | TRBV7-8 | CASSSQPGLAVNEQFF
TRBJ2-2 | TRBV5-4 | CASSLAGTGVITGELFF
TRBJ1-2 | TRBV3-1/TRBV3-2 | CASSPRTGLSGYTF